This T cell receptor (beta chain) was documented in a study of shared clonotypes between healthy human individuals. The CDR3 extends over 15 amino acids. CDR1 LGHNA and CDR2 YSLEER come from the germline V gene. V lost 5 bases to trimming and J lost 3 bases; unmatched junction nucleotides: 5. Only in-frame clones appear in the TCRdb table, and some are missing; sequencing was by immunoSEQ multiplex PCR. Among around 430,000 clones listed, roughly 77% were seen once. Regarding this clone: Its specificity is unknown.

Study observations and caveats: It was the few donors that limited the genetic and exposure-history diversity represented.

The sequencing input was PBMCs. This TCR was sampled from a woman in her forties in good health. Some clones in this sample may be carry-over from other donors' samples. The rearrangement joins TRBV4-3 to TRBJ2-7; 12 nucleotides match TRBD2. This CDR3 is CASSELAGGGYEQYF. CDR3 DNA: TGCGCCAGCAGCGAGCTAGCGGGAGGGGGCTACGAGCAGTACTTC.